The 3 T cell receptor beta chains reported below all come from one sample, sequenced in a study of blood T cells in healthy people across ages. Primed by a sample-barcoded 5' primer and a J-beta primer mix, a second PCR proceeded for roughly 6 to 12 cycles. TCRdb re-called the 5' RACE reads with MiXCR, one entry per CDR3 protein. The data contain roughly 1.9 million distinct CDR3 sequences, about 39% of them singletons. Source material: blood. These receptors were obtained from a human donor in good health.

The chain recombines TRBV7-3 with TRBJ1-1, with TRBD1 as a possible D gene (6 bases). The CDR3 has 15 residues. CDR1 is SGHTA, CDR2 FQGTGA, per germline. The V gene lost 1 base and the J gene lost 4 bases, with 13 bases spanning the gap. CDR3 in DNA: TGTGCCAGCAGCTTAAGTCTTACAGGGAGCACTGAAGCTTTCTTT. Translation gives CASSLSLTGSTEAFF.

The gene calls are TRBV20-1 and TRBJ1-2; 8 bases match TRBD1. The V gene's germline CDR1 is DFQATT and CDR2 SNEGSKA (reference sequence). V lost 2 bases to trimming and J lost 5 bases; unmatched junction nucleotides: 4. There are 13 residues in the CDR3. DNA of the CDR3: TGCAGTGCTAGAAGACAGGGGTGGTATGGCTACACCTTC. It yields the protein CSARRQGWYGYTF.

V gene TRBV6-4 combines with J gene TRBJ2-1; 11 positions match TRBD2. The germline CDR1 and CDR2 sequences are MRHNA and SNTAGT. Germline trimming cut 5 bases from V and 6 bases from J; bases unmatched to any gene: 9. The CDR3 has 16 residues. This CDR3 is CASSPSGTSGPNEQFF. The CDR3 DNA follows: TGTGCCAGCAGTCCATCCGGGACTAGCGGACCCAATGAGCAGTTCTTC.